This T cell receptor beta chain was profiled in a study of shared clonotypes between healthy human individuals. Study context: CD4 naive and memory got three plates each, CD8 naive two, CD8 memory one. Study outcomes and limitations: The four-donor shared clonotypes exceeded non-shared clonotypes in generation probability, with non-shared ones scoring lower.

The CDR3 runs to 12 residues. V gave up 5 bases and J gave up 8 bases, with 12 bases separating them. The germline V gene encodes CDR1 MDHEN and CDR2 SYDVKM. The table lists this clone with a few counts. Its cognate antigen is unknown. Using about 220 ng DNA, 30,000 to 35,000 T cell genomes, the sorted-subset replicate PCRs were run. Only in-frame clones appear in the TCRdb table, and some are missing; sequencing was by immunoSEQ multiplex PCR. The data show approximately 740,000 clones, about 74% seen once. Sample: memory CD4+ T cells sorted from blood. Subset given: CD45RA-negative fraction. The chain carries TRBV28 and TRBJ1-1; D gene unclear. The receptor's source is a woman under 40 in good health. In DNA, the CDR3 is TGTGCCAGCAGTGCCGGACGTCGGGAAGCTTTCTTT. Its protein is CASSAGRREAFF.